This TCR beta chain was identified in a study of blood T cell repertoires in COVID-19 (dated by TCRdb to about 2020). Study-level background: Samples covering the acute and convalescent phases of COVID-19 were provided by collaborators in the United States, Italy and Spain. Subjects who had been exposed to COVID-19, were actively infected with it, or had recovered from it provided the deeply sampled blood TCRbeta repertoires that made up the dataset. The prospective study material was composed of cDNA or gDNA derived from T cells, B-cell-depleted T cells, or PBMCs. Nearly every sample came with metadata listing a de-identified subject ID, COVID-19 status, age in years and sex. The repertoires were released in a freely available public database intended as a resource for research on the immune response to SARS-CoV-2. Where HLA class I and class II types were available, the types were taken from metadata supplied by the sample provider, not from assay-based typing. Samples were obtained from the ongoing ImmuneRACE study (first 160 participants) and from about 1,300 subjects provided by 6 global collaborators. The study at large found these results: How much clinical and demographic metadata was included differed by source and by participant, and the metadata was provided uncurated.

Whole blood was collected in K2EDTA tubes by collaborating institutions according to the institutions' own protocols. For TCRbeta analysis, collaborators shipped samples as frozen whole blood, isolated PBMCs, or DNA extracted from either of those sample types. The immunoSEQ Assay, a bias-controlled multiplex PCR, was used to amplify TCRbeta CDR3 regions from genomic DNA. Processing in the source paper ran as follows. Within the assay, amplification of reference gene primers was used to estimate how many nucleated cells each sample contained. To quantify the absolute abundance of each unique TCRbeta CDR3 rearrangement, sequence reads were collapsed and filtered. For each sample, productive Simpson clonality was calculated by taking the square root of Simpson's diversity index across productive rearrangements. Entries here come from immuneACCESS through TCRdb and include only in-frame sequences with V and J called. Some clones fail to appear in such tables; in the studies checked, an unresolved V gene covers under half of the shortfall, and the cause of the remainder is unknown. The V and J calls and clone size were taken over from that table, and D and trimming were inferred from the DNA. This sample comprises about 250,000 clones, about four fifths of them detected only once. The ten largest clones take up roughly 9.8% of the sample.

This clone was seen more than once but under ten times. Its antigen is currently not known. Per-nucleotide qualities are absent, and no much larger clonotype sits a single base away. Inclusive of the bounding cysteine and phenylalanine, the CDR3 is 16 residues long. Of the read, only the CDR3 DNA is kept; its 48 bases are in frame from base 1. Sequences SGHKS (CDR1) and YYEKEE (CDR2) are obtained from the germline V gene (reference sequence). Trimming leaves V shorter by 2 bases and J shorter by 1 base, with the junction holding 6 bases beyond the gene matches. This chain is built from TRBV5-5 and TRBJ2-1; 7 junctional bases match TRBD2. The TCR was taken from an older man with acute or convalescent COVID-19. Sequencing was done on a sample of peripheral blood. The encoded CDR3 is CASSLLTSPSYNEQFF. The sequence in DNA is TGTGCCAGCAGCTTATTGACTAGCCCTTCCTACAATGAGCAGTTCTTC.